The 15 T cell receptor beta chains presented below share a single source sample, sequenced in a study of T cell repertoires in cytomegalovirus infection. These receptors lack a known antigen. TCRdb passed the reads through MiXCR, listing each CDR3 protein once. The repertoire holds under 90,000 distinct CDR3 sequences, approximately 43% seen once, with approximately 93% in the top ten. Sequencing was performed on CD8+ T cells from cultured PBMCs, taken from culture after CMV antigen stimulation. The source of these receptors is a human donor in good health (CMV status not recorded). Some clones in this sample may be carry-over from other donors' samples.

V and J are TRBV12-5 and TRBJ1-1, with D perhaps matching TRBD1 (6 bases). The length of the CDR3 is 13 residues. Looked up from germline, CDR1 is LGHNT and CDR2 is FRNRAP. V lost 9 bases and J lost 2, with 13 bases in between. The CDR3, as DNA: TGTGCTAGCCGGGACACCCCAAACACTGAAGCTTTCTTT. Translated: CASRDTPNTEAFF. Full variable domain (remainder filled in from reference TRBV12-5 and TRBJ1-1): DARVTQTPRHKVTEMGQEVTMRCQPILGHNTVFWYRQTMMQGLELLAYFRNRAPLDDSGMPKDRFSAEMPDATLATLKIQPSEPRDSAVYFCASRDTPNTEAFFGQGTRLTVV.

Note on this clonotype: A read error may account for a junction end that differs from germline. J is TRBJ2-7 and V is TRBV15, with D perhaps matching TRBD2 (6 bases). Looked up from germline, CDR1 is LNHNV and CDR2 is YYDKDF (reference sequence). This CDR3 spans 13 amino acids. This chain's CDR3 is CATSRPEGYERYF. CDR3 DNA: TGTGCCACCAGCCGACCGGAGGGCTACGAGCGGTACTTC. Drawing the rest from reference TRBV15 and TRBJ2-7, the complete variable domain is DAMVIQNPRYQVTQFGKPVTLSCSQTLNHNVMYWYQQKSSQAPKLLFHYYDKDFNNEADTPDNFQSRRPNTSFCFLDIRSPGLGDTAMYLCATSRPEGYERYFGPGTRLTVT.

With respect to this clonotype: The CDR3 does not close with the conserved phenylalanine or tryptophan, likely indicating a read error. Because the CDR3's place on the DNA is in doubt, the DNA is left out and the CDR3 is given as listed by TCRdb. The chain combines TRBV25-1 with TRBJ1-4. The CDR3 length is 12 residues, termini included. Germline values: CDR1 MGHDK, CDR2 SYGVNS. CDR3 sequence: CASRRGQEKLWL.

The V call is TRBV5-6, the J call TRBJ2-1; D might be TRBD2 (5 bases). Germline CDR1 reads SGHDT; CDR2 reads YYEEEE. The CDR3 runs 13 residues. The V end was cut by 2 bases, the J end by 9 bases, with 12 bases between. Written as DNA, the CDR3 is TGTGCCAGCAGCTTAGATAGCGCGGTTGAGCAGTTCTTC. Translation gives CASSLDSAVEQFF.

The chain joins TRBV7-9 to TRBJ2-2; tentative D call: TRBD1 (5 bases). The CDR3 extends over 15 amino acids. Germline V lookup: CDR1 SEHNR, CDR2 FQNEAQ (reference sequence). Trimming pared 3 bases from V and 7 bases from J, leaving 15 bases between. The CDR3 loop reads CASSFTTVGNGELFF. CDR3 bases: TGTGCCAGCAGCTTTACGACAGTTGGGAACGGGGAGCTGTTTTTT.

This clonotype has a handful of counts. This chain links TRBV12-3 or TRBV12-4 with TRBJ2-4, with 8 nucleotides matching TRBD1. V shed 2 bases, J shed 1 base, and the junction held 7 bases outside the gene matches. The CDR3 is made up of 17 amino acids. CDR3 coding DNA: TGTGCCAGCAGTTTAAGTGGACAGGGAAGGGCCAAAAACATTCAGTACTTC. It is translated as CASSLSGQGRAKNIQYF.

The sample holds a few counts of this clonotype. CDR3 residues: CASSPNTGSYAPYEQYF. CDR3 bases: TGTGCCAGCAGCCCTAATACAGGCTCCTATGCCCCCTACGAGCAGTACTTC. The chain employs TRBV7-6 and TRBJ2-7; D may be TRBD1 (5 bases). CDR3 length: 17 residues. Germline CDR1 is SGHVS and CDR2 is FNYEAQ. The V gene lost 5 bases and the J gene lost 2 bases, with 22 bases spanning the gap. The variable domain in full, completed from reference TRBV7-6 and TRBJ2-7, reads GAGVSQSPRYKVTKRGQDVALRCDPISGHVSLYWYRQALGQGPEFLTYFNYEAQQDKSGLPNDRFSAERPEGSISTLTIQRTEQRDSAMYRCASSPNTGSYAPYEQYFGPGTRLTVT.

The CDR3 DNA sequence: TGTGCCAGCAGCCCGCCGGGGGGGAGCTCCTACGAGCAGTACTTC. Translated: CASSPPGGSSYEQYF. This sequence joins TRBV7-9 and TRBJ2-7, with TRBD2 matching over 8 bases. V lost 5 bases and J lost 0; bases outside the gene matches: 6. The CDR3 length is 15 residues. Germline V lookup: CDR1 SEHNR, CDR2 FQNEAQ (reference sequence). Full variable domain (rest looked up from reference TRBV7-9 and TRBJ2-7): DTGVSQNPRHKITKRGQNVTFRCDPISEHNRLYWYRQTLGQGPEFLTYFQNEAQLEKSRLLSDRFSAERPKGSFSTLEIQRTEQGDSAMYLCASSPPGGSSYEQYFGPGTRLTVT.

The V gene is TRBV3-1, the J gene TRBJ2-3; 12 positions match TRBD2. The J segment lost 0 bases and the V segment lost 5 bases, leaving 3 bases of the junction unmatched. This CDR3 contains 16 residues. The germline V gene has CDR1 LGHDT and CDR2 YNNKEL (reference sequence). The CDR3 DNA reads TGTGCCAGCAGCTCCGGGACTAGCGGGAGCACAGATACGCAGTATTTT. This gives the protein CASSSGTSGSTDTQYF.

The chain has TRBV27 and TRBJ1-2; 7 nucleotides line up with TRBD1. J was trimmed by 6 bases and V by 9 bases; bases with no gene match: 16. The CDR3 length is 15 residues. Looked up from germline, CDR1 is MNHEY and CDR2 is SMNVEV (reference sequence). The CDR3: CARLIRDSGQDGYTF. The CDR3 bases are TGTGCCAGGTTGATCCGGGACAGTGGGCAGGATGGCTACACCTTC.

In its sample, this clonotype was seen a few times. This chain joins TRBV28 and TRBJ1-5; D call uncertain. V lost 2 bases to trimming and J lost 5 bases, with 13 bases between them. The germline CDR1 and CDR2 sequences are MDHEN and SYDVKM. CDR3 length: 15 amino acids. In DNA, the CDR3 is TGTGCCAGCAGTTTAATGGCAGGTTATCATCAGCCCCAGCATTTT. Its protein product is CASSLMAGYHQPQHF.

This clonotype is a singleton in its sample. The rearrangement joins TRBV13 to TRBJ2-7; 8 bases line up with TRBD2. V dropped 0 bases and J dropped 7; count of bases not matched to a gene: 5. This CDR3 contains 14 residues. Germline CDR1 reads PRHDT; CDR2 reads FYEKMQ (reference sequence). CDR3 nucleotide sequence: TGTGCCAGCAGCTTAGGAGCGGGAGTGAGGGAGCAGTACTTC. As protein: CASSLGAGVREQYF.

V usage is TRBV12-3 or TRBV12-4 and J usage is TRBJ2-5, with D hard to call. The V gene lost 0 bases and the J gene lost 5 bases, with 10 bases spanning the gap. This CDR3 is built from 14 residues. This chain's CDR3 is CASSLAQGRETQYF. The DNA of the CDR3 is TGTGCCAGCAGTTTAGCGCAAGGGCGGGAGACCCAGTACTTC.

This chain connects TRBV12-3 or TRBV12-4 to TRBJ1-2; 9 nucleotides agree with TRBD1. V shed 4 bases and J 3 bases; nucleotides not matched to a gene: 6. This CDR3 has 15 amino acids. CDR3 sequence: CASSSPRQGDYGYTF. The DNA of the CDR3 is TGTGCCAGCAGTTCACCTCGACAGGGGGACTATGGCTACACCTTC.

A few counts support this clonotype. This rearrangement joins TRBV11-2 to TRBJ1-1; 12 bases match TRBD1. The V and J ends lost 2 bases and 4 bases, in that order; junction bases with no gene match: 5. Germline CDR1 reads SGHAT; CDR2 reads FQNNGV. This CDR3 region has 16 residues. CDR3 nucleotide sequence: TGTGCCAGCAGCTTATGGGACAGGGGGCAAGGCACTGAAGCTTTCTTT. Amino acids: CASSLWDRGQGTEAFF. Full variable domain (outside the CDR3, taken from reference TRBV11-2 and TRBJ1-1): EAGVAQSPRYKIIEKRQSVAFWCNPISGHATLYWYQQILGQGPKLLIQFQNNGVVDDSQLPKDRFSAERLKGVDSTLKIQPAKLEDSAVYLCASSLWDRGQGTEAFFGQGTRLTVV.